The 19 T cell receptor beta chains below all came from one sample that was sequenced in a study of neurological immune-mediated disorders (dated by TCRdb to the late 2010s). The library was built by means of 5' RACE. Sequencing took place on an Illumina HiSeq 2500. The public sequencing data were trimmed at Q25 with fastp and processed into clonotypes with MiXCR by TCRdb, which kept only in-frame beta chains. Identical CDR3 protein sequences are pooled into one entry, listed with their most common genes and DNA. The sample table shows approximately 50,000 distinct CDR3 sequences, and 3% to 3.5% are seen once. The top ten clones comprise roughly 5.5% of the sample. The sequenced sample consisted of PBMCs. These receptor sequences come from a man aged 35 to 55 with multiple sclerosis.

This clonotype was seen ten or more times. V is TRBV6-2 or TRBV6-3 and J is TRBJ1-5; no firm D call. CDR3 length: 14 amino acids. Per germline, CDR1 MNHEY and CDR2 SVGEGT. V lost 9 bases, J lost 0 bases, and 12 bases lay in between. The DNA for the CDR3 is TGTGCCAGTACCACAGCGCGTAGCAATCAGCCCCAGCATTTT. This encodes CASTTARSNQPQHF.

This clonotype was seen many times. The CDR3 coding sequence is TGCGCCAGCAGCAACACAGATACGCAGTATTTT. It yields the protein CASSNTDTQYF. V gene TRBV5-1 combines with J gene TRBJ2-3; D not resolved. CDR1 is SGHRS and CDR2 is YFSETQ in the germline V gene. The CDR3 extends over 11 amino acids. V was cut by 4 bases and J by 2 bases, with 2 bases left in between.

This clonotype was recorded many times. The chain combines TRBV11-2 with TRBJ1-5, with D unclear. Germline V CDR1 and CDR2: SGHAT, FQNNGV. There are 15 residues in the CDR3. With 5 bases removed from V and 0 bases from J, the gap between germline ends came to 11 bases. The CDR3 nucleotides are TGTGCCAGCAGCCATCAGGAGTATAGCAATCAGCCCCAGCATTTT. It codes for CASSHQEYSNQPQHF.

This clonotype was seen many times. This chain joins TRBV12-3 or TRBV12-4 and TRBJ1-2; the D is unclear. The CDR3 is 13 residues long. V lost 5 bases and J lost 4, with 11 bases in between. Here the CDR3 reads CASSKVGIYGYTF. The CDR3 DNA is TGTGCCAGCAGTAAAGTAGGGATCTATGGCTACACCTTC.

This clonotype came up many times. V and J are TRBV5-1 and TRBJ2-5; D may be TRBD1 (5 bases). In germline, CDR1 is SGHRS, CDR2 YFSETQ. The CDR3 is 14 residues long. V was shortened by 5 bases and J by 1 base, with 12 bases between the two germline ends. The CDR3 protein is CASRTTGIQETQYF. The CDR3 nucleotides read TGCGCCAGCAGAACCACAGGAATCCAAGAGACCCAGTACTTC.

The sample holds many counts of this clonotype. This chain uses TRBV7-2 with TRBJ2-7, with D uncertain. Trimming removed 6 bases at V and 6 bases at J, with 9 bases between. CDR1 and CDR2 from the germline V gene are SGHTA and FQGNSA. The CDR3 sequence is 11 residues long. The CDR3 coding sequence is TGTGCCAGCAGGTGGGCAGTCGAGCAGTACTTC. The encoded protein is CASRWAVEQYF. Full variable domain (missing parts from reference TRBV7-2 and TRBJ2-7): GAGVSQSPSNKVTEKGKDVELRCDPISGHTALYWYRQSLGQGLEFLIYFQGNSAPDKSGLPSDRFSAERTGGSVSTLTIQRTQQEDSAVYLCASRWAVEQYFGPGTRLTVT.

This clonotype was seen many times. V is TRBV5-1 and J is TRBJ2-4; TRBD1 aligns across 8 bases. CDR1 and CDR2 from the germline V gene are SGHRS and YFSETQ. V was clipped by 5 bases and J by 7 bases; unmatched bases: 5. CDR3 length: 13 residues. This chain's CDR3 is CASSSTGGNIQYF. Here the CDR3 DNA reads TGCGCCAGCAGTTCCACAGGGGGGAACATTCAGTACTTC.

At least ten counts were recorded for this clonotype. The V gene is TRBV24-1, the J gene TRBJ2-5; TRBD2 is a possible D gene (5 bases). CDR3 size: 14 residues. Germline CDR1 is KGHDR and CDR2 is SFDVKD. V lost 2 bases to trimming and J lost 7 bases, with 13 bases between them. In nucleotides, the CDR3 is TGTGCCACCAGTGATTCGGGCGAGGGAGCGACCCAGTACTTC. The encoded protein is CATSDSGEGATQYF.

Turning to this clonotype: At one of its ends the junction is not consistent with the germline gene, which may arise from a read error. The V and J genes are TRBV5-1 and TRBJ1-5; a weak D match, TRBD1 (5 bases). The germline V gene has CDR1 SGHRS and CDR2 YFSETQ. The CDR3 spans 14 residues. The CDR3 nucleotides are TGCGCCAGCAGCTTGCAGGGAAGAGAGCAGCCCCAGAATTTT. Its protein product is CASSLQGREQPQNF.

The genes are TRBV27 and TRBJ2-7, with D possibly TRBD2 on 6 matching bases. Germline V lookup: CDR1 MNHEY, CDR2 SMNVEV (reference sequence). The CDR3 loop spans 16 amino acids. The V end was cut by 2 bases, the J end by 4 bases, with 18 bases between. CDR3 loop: CASSLGPVAGGYEQYF. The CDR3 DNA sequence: TGTGCCAGCAGTTTAGGCCCGGTGGCCGGGGGATACGAGCAGTACTTC.

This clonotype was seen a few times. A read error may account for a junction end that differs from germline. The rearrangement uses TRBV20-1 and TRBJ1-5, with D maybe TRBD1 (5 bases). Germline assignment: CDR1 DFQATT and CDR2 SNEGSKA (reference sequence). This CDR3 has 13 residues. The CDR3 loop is CSARQGFNQPHHF. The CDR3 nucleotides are TGCAGTGCTAGACAGGGATTTAATCAGCCCCACCATTTT.

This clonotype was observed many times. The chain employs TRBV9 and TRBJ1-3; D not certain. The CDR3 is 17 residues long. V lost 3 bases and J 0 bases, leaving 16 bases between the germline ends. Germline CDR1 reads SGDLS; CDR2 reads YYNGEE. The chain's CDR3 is CASSEEEGPLSGNTIYF. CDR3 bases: TGTGCCAGCAGCGAGGAGGAGGGCCCTCTCTCTGGAAACACCATATATTTT.

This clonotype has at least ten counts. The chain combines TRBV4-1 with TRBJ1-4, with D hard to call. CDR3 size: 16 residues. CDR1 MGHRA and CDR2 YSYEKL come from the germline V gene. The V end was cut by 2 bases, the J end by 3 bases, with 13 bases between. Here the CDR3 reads CASSQFLAASNEKLFF. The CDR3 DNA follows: TGCGCCAGCAGCCAATTCCTCGCCGCGTCTAATGAAAAACTGTTTTTT.

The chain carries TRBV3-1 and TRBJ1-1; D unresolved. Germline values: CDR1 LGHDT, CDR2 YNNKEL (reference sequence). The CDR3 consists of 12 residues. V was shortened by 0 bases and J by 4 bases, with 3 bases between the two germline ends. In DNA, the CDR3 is TGTGCCAGCAGCCAAGATTTCACTGAAGCTTTCTTT. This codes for CASSQDFTEAFF.

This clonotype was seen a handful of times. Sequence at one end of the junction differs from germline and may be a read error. The CDR3 is CAISPLTGVGSPLNF. The CDR3 DNA sequence: TGTGCCATCAGCCCGCTAACAGGGGTGGGATCACCCCTCAACTTT. The V call is TRBV10-3, the J call TRBJ1-6; 7 nucleotides match TRBD1. Germline loops: CDR1 ENHRY, CDR2 SYGVKD. This CDR3 region has 15 residues.

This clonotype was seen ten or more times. Written as DNA, the CDR3 is TGCAGTGCTTCGAGTTCGTCAGGCGACAATTCACCCCTCCACTTT. Amino acid sequence: CSASSSSGDNSPLHF. The chain carries TRBV20-1 and TRBJ1-6; D is undetermined. The V end was cut by 5 bases, the J end by 7 bases, with 18 bases between. From germline, CDR1 is DFQATT and CDR2 SNEGSKA (reference sequence). The CDR3 is 15 amino acids.

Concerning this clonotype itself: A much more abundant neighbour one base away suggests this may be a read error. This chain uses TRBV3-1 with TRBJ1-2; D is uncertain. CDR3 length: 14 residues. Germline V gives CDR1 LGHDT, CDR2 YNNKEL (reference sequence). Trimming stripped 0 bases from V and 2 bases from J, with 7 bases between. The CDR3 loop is CASSQETENYGYTF. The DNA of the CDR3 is TGTGCCAGCAGCCAAGAAACAGAAAACTATGGCTACACCTTC.

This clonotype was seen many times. CDR3 protein: CASGISGAGDTQYF. The DNA for the CDR3 is TGTGCCAGCGGAATAAGCGGGGCCGGAGATACGCAGTATTTT. The rearrangement uses TRBV11-3 and TRBJ2-3; TRBD2 matches at 7 bases. After removal of 8 bases from V and 5 bases from J, the junction contained 10 bases not matched to a gene. The CDR3 has 14 amino acids. Germline V gene sequence: CDR1 SGHNT, CDR2 YENEEA. Full variable domain (outside the CDR3, taken from reference TRBV11-3 and TRBJ2-3): EAGVVQSPRYKIIEKKQPVAFWCNPISGHNTLYWYLQNLGQGPELLIRYENEEAVDDSQLPKDRFSAERLKGVDSTLKIQPAELGDSAVYLCASGISGAGDTQYFGPGTRLTVL.

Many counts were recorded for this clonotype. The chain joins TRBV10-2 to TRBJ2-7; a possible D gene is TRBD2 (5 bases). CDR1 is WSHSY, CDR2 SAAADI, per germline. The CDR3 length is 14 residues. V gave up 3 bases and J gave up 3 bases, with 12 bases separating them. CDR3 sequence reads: CASSESGSGYEQYF. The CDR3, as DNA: TGCGCCAGCAGTGAATCGGGGTCAGGCTACGAGCAGTACTTC.